This T cell receptor beta chain was captured in a study of blood T cell repertoires in COVID-19. The data were produced by immunoSEQ multiplex PCR, yet TCRdb's version contains in-frame clones alone and is incomplete. Of about 130,000 clones listed, around nine tenths are singletons. The TCR comes from a man aged 50 to 60 with COVID-19, enrolled during active disease. Source material: peripheral blood.

CDR3 region: CASSSGLSQETQYF. The CDR3 nucleotides are TGCGCCAGCAGCTCGGGACTGAGCCAAGAGACCCAGTACTTC. The chain employs TRBV5-1 and TRBJ2-5; TRBD2 is a possible D gene (6 bases). Trimming cost V 3 bases and J 1 base, with 10 bases left between them. Germline lookup yields CDR1 SGHRS and CDR2 YFSETQ. The CDR3 extends over 14 amino acids.